Given below is one TCR beta chain in context. Patients had blood sampled at baseline and again on cycle 4 day 1 and cycle 7 day 1. TCRdb's copy holds only in-frame clones and misses some; the assay was immunoSEQ multiplex PCR. The sample lists around 110,000 clones, over 85% seen once, with approximately 0.15% in the top ten. The CDR3 runs to 12 residues. The V gene's germline CDR1 is GTSNPN and CDR2 SVGIG (reference sequence). V lost 1 base to trimming and J lost 4 bases, with 7 bases between them. This entry comes from a study of OX40 agonist ivuxolimab in advanced cancers. The wider study: Across the patients, intravenous ivuxolimab was delivered every 2 weeks at 0.01 to 10 mg/kg. Subjects had a mean age of about 57 years, with a range of roughly 20 to 79; approximately 83% were male.

The sequence derives from an adult with an advanced solid tumor such as melanoma, head and neck, liver or kidney cancer. The chain joins TRBV30 to TRBJ1-2; no clear D. The specimen was CD4+ or CD8+ T cells sorted from blood, collected in a trial of the OX40 agonist ivuxolimab. This chain's CDR3 is CAWSGSPYGYTF. Here the CDR3 DNA reads TGTGCCTGGAGTGGTTCACCCTATGGCTACACCTTC.